Presented here are 9 T cell receptor beta chains from one specimen sequenced in a study of cytomegalovirus exposure and HLA in healthy donors. The PCR contained 60 Vbeta and 13 Jbeta primers. Some clones are missing from TCRdb's copy, which holds only in-frame ones; the method was immunoSEQ multiplex PCR. The sample carries around 110,000 clones, around 80% recorded once. Sequenced: PBMCs. The receptors were gathered from a man aged 25 to 45 in good health and CMV-seropositive.

The genes are TRBV19 and TRBJ2-5; TRBD1 agrees at 7 bases. Germline V lookup: CDR1 LNHDA, CDR2 SQIVND (reference sequence). The CDR3 runs to 15 residues. J lost 4 bases, V lost 4 bases, and 9 bases had no gene match. CDR3 in amino acids: CASSTSKTGRETQYF. The CDR3, as DNA: TGTGCCAGTAGTACCTCGAAGACAGGGAGAGAGACCCAGTACTTC.

This clone was detected only once. J is TRBJ1-1 and V is TRBV7-9; TRBD1 matches 7 bases. Trimming took 6 bases from V and 1 from J; bases not matched to a gene: 20. CDR1 is SEHNR, CDR2 FQNEAQ, per germline (reference sequence). This CDR3 is 19 amino acids long. The CDR3 loop reads CASSEGRWGQLFQNTEAFF. The CDR3 DNA follows: TGTGCCAGCAGTGAAGGGCGGTGGGGACAGCTATTCCAGAACACTGAAGCTTTCTTT. The complete variable domain, with remaining parts taken from reference TRBV7-9 and TRBJ1-1, reads DTGVSQNPRHKITKRGQNVTFRCDPISEHNRLYWYRQTLGQGPEFLTYFQNEAQLEKSRLLSDRFSAERPKGSFSTLEIQRTEQGDSAMYLCASSEGRWGQLFQNTEAFFGQGTRLTVV.

The sample holds a few counts of this clone. V is TRBV6-5 and J is TRBJ2-3; tentative D call: TRBD2 (5 bases). The V end lost 5 bases, the J end lost 0 bases, and 12 bases lay between the germline ends. CDR1 MNHEY and CDR2 SVGAGI come from the germline V gene. There are 15 residues in the CDR3. The CDR3 sequence: CASSPGYSSTDTQYF. Here the CDR3 DNA reads TGTGCCAGCAGTCCGGGGTATTCTAGCACAGATACGCAGTATTTT.

The chain is built from TRBV2 and TRBJ1-2; D is possibly TRBD1 (6 bases). CDR1 and CDR2 from the germline V gene are SNHLY and FYNNEI. The germline V and J ends were trimmed by 8 bases and 0 bases, with 13 bases remaining between them. The CDR3 totals 14 residues. For the CDR3, the DNA is TGTGCCAGCCGGGGAACAGGGACTAACTATGGCTACACCTTC. It is translated as CASRGTGTNYGYTF.

The chain uses TRBV29-1 and TRBJ2-1, with a possible D match to TRBD2 (5 bases). The V gene lost 5 bases and the J gene lost 11 bases, with 19 bases spanning the gap. The CDR3 spans 13 residues. Germline V gene data show CDR1 as SQVTM and CDR2 as ANQGSEA. As DNA, the CDR3 is TGCAGCGTTCGGGGAGATACCCTGAGGAAGCAGTTCTTC. Its protein is CSVRGDTLRKQFF.

The chain employs TRBV19 and TRBJ1-6; D may be TRBD1 (5 bases). Germline V CDR1 and CDR2: LNHDA, SQIVND (reference sequence). The V end lost 1 base, the J end lost 10 bases, and 23 bases lay between the germline ends. The CDR3 extends over 18 amino acids. The CDR3 coding sequence is TGTGCCAGTAGTATAGTGGGACGGAGTAGCTTTGGGGGGTCACCCCTCCACTTT. Translating gives CASSIVGRSSFGGSPLHF.

The chain carries TRBV10-3 and TRBJ1-1; 9 nucleotides line up with TRBD1. Trimming at V came to 6 bases and at J to 5 bases, leaving 1 base not matched to a gene. CDR1 is ENHRY and CDR2 is SYGVKD in the germline V gene. CDR3 length equals 12 residues. Here the CDR3 DNA reads TGTGCCATCAGGGGGACAGGGACTGAAGCTTTCTTT. Amino acid sequence: CAIRGTGTEAFF.

This clone has more than one count but fewer than ten. V and J are TRBV5-1 and TRBJ2-1; possible D gene TRBD1, 5 bases. Trimming pared 1 base from V and 0 bases from J, leaving 8 bases between. CDR1 and CDR2 from the germline V gene are SGHRS and YFSETQ. The CDR3 runs 15 residues. This chain's CDR3 is CASSLWQGSYNEQFF. In DNA form, the CDR3 reads TGCGCCAGCAGCTTGTGGCAGGGCTCCTACAATGAGCAGTTCTTC.

The genes are TRBV5-1 and TRBJ2-1; D gene unclear. The CDR3 contains 15 residues. V was clipped by 0 bases and J by 4 bases, with 11 bases between them. Germline loops: CDR1 SGHRS, CDR2 YFSETQ. CDR3 nucleotides: TGCGCCAGCAGCTTGGATCTATCAACTTACAATGAGCAGTTCTTC. The encoded protein is CASSLDLSTYNEQFF.